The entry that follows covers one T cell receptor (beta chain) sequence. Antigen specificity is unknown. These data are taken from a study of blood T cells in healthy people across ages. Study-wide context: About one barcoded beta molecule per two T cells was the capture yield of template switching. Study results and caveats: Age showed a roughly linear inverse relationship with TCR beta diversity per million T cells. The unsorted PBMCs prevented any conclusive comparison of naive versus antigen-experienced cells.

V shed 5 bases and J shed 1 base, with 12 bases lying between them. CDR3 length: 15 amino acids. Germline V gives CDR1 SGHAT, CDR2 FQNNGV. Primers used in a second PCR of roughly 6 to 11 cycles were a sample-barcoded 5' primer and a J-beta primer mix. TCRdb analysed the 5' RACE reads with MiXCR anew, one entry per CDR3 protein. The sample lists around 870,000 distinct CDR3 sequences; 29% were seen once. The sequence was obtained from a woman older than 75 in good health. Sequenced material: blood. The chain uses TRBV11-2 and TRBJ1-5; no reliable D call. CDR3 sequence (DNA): TGTGCCAGCAGCCTTGGGCCGGGAAGCAATCAGCCCCAGCATTTT. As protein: CASSLGPGSNQPQHF.